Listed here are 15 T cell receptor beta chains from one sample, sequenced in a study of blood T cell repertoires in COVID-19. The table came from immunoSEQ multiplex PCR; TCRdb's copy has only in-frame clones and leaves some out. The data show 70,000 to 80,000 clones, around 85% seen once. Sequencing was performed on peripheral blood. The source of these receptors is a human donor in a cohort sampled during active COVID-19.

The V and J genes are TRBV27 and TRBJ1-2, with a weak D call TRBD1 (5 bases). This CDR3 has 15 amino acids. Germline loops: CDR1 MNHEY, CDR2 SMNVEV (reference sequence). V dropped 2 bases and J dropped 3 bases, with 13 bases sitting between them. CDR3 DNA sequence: TGTGCCAGCAGTTTACAGGGCCAACTGGACTATGGCTACACCTTC. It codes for CASSLQGQLDYGYTF.

The CDR3 sequence is CASSLVAGDTEAFF. The CDR3 bases are TGCGCCAGCAGCTTGGTGGCAGGGGACACTGAAGCTTTCTTT. J is TRBJ1-1 and V is TRBV5-1; a possible D gene is TRBD1 (6 bases). Deletions cut 0 bases from V and 3 bases from J, with 9 bases between. The CDR3 covers 14 residues. CDR1 is SGHRS and CDR2 is YFSETQ in the germline V gene.

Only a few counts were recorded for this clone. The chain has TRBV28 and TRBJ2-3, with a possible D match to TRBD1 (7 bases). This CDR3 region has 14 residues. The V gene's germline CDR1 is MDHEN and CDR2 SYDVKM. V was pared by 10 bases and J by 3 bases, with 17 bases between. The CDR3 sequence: CATLQGGNTDTQYF. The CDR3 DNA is TGTGCCACATTGCAGGGGGGAAATACAGATACGCAGTATTTT.

CDR3 sequence reads: CASSATGMKKTQYF. CDR3 sequence (DNA): TGTGCCAGTAGTGCAACAGGGATGAAGAAGACCCAGTACTTC. The chain employs TRBV19 and TRBJ2-5, with D perhaps matching TRBD1 (6 bases). There are 14 residues in the CDR3. V gave up 5 bases and J gave up 6 bases, with 16 bases separating them. Germline V lookup: CDR1 LNHDA, CDR2 SQIVND (reference sequence).

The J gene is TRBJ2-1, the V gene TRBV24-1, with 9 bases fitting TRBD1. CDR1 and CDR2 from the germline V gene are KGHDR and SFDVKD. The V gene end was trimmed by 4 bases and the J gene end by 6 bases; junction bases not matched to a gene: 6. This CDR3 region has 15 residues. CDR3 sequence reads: CATSEPGQGINEQFF. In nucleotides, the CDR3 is TGTGCCACCAGTGAGCCTGGACAGGGGATCAATGAGCAGTTCTTC.

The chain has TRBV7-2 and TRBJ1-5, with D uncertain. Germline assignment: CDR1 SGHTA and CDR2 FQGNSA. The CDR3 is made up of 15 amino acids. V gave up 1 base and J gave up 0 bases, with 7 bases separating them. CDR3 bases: TGTGCCAGCAGCTTAGACCCTACTAGCAATCAGCCCCAGCATTTT. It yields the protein CASSLDPTSNQPQHF.

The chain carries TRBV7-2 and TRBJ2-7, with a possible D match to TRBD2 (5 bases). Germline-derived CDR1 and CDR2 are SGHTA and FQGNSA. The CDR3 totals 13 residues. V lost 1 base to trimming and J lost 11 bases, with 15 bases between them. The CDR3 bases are TGTGCCAGCAGCTTAGGGGCTTGGGAGAGAAAGTACTTC. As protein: CASSLGAWERKYF.

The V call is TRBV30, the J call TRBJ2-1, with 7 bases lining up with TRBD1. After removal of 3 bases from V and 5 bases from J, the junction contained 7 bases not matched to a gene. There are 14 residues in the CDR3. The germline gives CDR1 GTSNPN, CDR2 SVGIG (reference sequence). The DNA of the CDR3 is TGTGCCTGGAGCCATTCCGGGACAGACAATGAGCAGTTCTTC. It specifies CAWSHSGTDNEQFF.

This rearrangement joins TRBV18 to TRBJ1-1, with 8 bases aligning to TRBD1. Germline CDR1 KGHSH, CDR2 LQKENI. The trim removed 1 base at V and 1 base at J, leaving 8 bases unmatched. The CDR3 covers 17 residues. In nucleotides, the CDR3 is TGTGCCAGCTCACCACAAGATGGGACAGGAACGAACACTGAAGCTTTCTTT. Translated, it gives CASSPQDGTGTNTEAFF.

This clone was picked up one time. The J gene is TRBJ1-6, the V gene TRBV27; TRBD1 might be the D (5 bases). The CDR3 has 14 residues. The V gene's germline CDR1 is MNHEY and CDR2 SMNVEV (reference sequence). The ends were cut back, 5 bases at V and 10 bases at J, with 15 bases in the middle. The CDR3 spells CASSLNSRGSPLHF. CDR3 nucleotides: TGTGCCAGCAGTCTAAACAGCCGGGGGTCACCCCTCCACTTT.

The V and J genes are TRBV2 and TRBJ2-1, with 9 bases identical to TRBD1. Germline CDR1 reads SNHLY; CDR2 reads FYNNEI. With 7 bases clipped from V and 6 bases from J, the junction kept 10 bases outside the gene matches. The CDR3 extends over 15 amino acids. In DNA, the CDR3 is TGTGCCAGCACCGTAGACAGGGGGTCGCCCAATGAGCAGTTCTTC. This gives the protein CASTVDRGSPNEQFF.

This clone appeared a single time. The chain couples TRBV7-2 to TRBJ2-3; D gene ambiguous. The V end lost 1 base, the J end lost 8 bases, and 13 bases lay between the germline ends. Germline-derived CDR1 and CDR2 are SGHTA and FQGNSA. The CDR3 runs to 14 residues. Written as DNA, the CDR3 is TGTGCCAGCAGCTTAGGCACCCTGTCCGGTACGCAGTATTTT. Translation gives CASSLGTLSGTQYF.

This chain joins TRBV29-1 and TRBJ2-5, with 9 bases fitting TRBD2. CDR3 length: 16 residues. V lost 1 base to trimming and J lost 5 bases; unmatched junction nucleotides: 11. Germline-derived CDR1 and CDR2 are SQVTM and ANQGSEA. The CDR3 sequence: CSVEAQRGVFGETQYF. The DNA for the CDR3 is TGCAGCGTTGAAGCCCAGCGGGGGGTGTTCGGGGAGACCCAGTACTTC. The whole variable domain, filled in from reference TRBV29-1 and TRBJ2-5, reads SAVISQKPSRDICQRGTSLTIQCQVDSQVTMMFWYRQQPGQSLTLIATANQGSEATYESGFVIDKFPISRPNLTFSTLTVSNMSPEDSSIYLCSVEAQRGVFGETQYFGPGTRLLVL.

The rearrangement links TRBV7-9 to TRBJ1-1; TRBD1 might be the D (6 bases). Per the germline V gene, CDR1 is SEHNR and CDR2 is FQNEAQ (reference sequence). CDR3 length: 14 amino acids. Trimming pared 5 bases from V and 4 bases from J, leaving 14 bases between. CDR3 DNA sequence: TGTGCCAGCAGCCCCACAGGGAAGGGCACTGAAGCTTTCTTT. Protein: CASSPTGKGTEAFF.

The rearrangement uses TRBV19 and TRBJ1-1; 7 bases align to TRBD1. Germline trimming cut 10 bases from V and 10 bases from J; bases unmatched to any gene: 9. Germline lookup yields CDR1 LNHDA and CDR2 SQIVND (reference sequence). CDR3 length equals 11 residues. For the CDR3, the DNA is TGTGCCACTACCAGACAGGGCGTAGCTTTCTTT. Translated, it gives CATTRQGVAFF.